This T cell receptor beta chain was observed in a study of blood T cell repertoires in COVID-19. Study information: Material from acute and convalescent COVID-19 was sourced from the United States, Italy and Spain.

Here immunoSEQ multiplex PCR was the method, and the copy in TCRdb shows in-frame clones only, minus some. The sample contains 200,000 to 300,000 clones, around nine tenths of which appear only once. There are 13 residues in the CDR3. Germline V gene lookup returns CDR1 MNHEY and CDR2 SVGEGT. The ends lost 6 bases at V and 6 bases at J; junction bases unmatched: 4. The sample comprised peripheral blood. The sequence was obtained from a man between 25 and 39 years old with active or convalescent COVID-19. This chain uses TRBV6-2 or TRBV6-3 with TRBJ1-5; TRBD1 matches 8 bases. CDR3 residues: CASSQTGVQPQHF. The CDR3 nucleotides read TGTGCCAGCAGCCAGACAGGGGTTCAGCCCCAGCATTTT.